A selection of T cell receptor beta chains follows, all from one sample in a study of shared clonotypes between healthy human individuals. Assay used: immunoSEQ multiplex PCR; TCRdb lists only in-frame clones, some missing. The sample has around 530,000 clones; around 80% are singletons. The sample consisted of PBMCs. The source of these receptors is a woman in her 40s in good health. Some clones in this sample may be carry-over from other donors' samples. Both conserved end residues are part of each CDR3. The order of the fields is clone size, J gene, D gene, V gene, CDR3 DNA, CDR3 protein. The D gene is left open where the match is weak. Expanded clones are given a class, and other clones once, few, many or no size at all.

>NA|TRBJ2-5|NA|TRBV4-2
TGTGCCAGCAGCCAAGCGTGGGTAGGTGGCCAAGAGACCCAGTACTTC
CASSQAWVGGQETQYF
>few|TRBJ1-5|NA|TRBV2
TGTGCCAGCAGTGCCGGGGGGGAAATACAGCCCCAGCATTTT
CASSAGGEIQPQHF
>NA|TRBJ2-6|NA|TRBV19
TGTGCCAGTAGTATGCGGACTGGGGCCAACGTCCTGACTTTC
CASSMRTGANVLTF
>NA|TRBJ2-2|TRBD1|TRBV11-2
TGTGCCAGCAGCAACCGGGACAGGGGCACCGGGGAGCTGTTTTTT
CASSNRDRGTGELFF
>NA|TRBJ1-2|NA|TRBV28
TGTGCCAGCAAAACAGCGGAGGCCATTGACTATGGCTACACCTTC
CASKTAEAIDYGYTF
>NA|TRBJ2-1|NA|TRBV7-9
TGTGCCAGCAGCTTAGGACTAGGGAACAATGAGCAGTTCTTC
CASSLGLGNNEQFF
>NA|TRBJ2-7|NA|TRBV7-3
TGTGCCAGCAGCGCCGAGGATTTTACCGAGCAGTACTTC
CASSAEDFTEQYF
>few|TRBJ2-7|TRBD2|TRBV28
TGTGCCAGCAGTTCGGGCGGGGGGTACTACGAGCAGTACTTC
CASSSGGGYYEQYF
>NA|TRBJ2-1|NA|TRBV27
TGTGCCAGCCTAAGCAGATCGGCAGGTGGGGATTACAATGAGCAGTTCTTC
CASLSRSAGGDYNEQFF
>many|TRBJ2-3|TRBD1|TRBV27
TGTGCCAGCAGTACCCCGGGACAGGGGAGAGATACGCAGTATTTT
CASSTPGQGRDTQYF
>NA|TRBJ1-4|NA|TRBV28
TGTGCCAGCAGTTTATCGGATTTCTACGATGAAGGCGAAAAACTGTTTTTT
CASSLSDFYDEGEKLFF
>NA|TRBJ2-5|TRBD2|TRBV5-5
TGTGCCAGCAGCTGGGGGCCTAGCGGGAGGAGGAACCAAGAGACCCAGTACTTC
CASSWGPSGRRNQETQYF
>once|TRBJ1-5|TRBD1|TRBV2
TGTGCCAGCAGTGGACAGGGAAGCAATCAGCCCCAGCATTTT
CASSGQGSNQPQHF
>NA|TRBJ1-3|NA|TRBV20-1
TGCAGTGCTAACCAGGGAAGCACCATATATTTT
CSANQGSTIYF
>NA|TRBJ2-5|TRBD2|TRBV30
TGTGCCTCTAGCGGGAGAGAGACCCAGTACTTC
CASSGRETQYF
>NA|TRBJ2-3|NA|TRBV5-5
TGTGCCAGCAGCATGGGAGGTTGGACAGATACGCAGTATTTT
CASSMGGWTDTQYF
>NA|TRBJ2-5|NA|TRBV4-3
TGCGCCAGCAGCCAAGAGTGGGCGCTCGGTAGAGAGACCCAGTACTTC
CASSQEWALGRETQYF
>NA|TRBJ2-7|TRBD2|TRBV6-6
TGTGCCAGCAGTTACTCACCTAGCGGGGGCGAGCAGTACTTC
CASSYSPSGGEQYF